The entry below describes one T cell receptor beta chain. Sequencing used immunoSEQ multiplex PCR; TCRdb keeps in-frame clones, though not all of them. Altogether roughly 180,000 clones are present, 70% to 80% being singletons, with the ten largest covering about 15%. Germline V gene lookup returns CDR1 MNHEY and CDR2 SVGEGT. Trimming took 6 bases from V and 1 from J, leaving 12 bases between them. The CDR3 extends over 14 amino acids. The entry originates in a study of blood T cell repertoires in COVID-19. Sequencing was carried out using PBMCs or T cells enriched from blood (not recorded which). The chain recombines TRBV6-2 or TRBV6-3 with TRBJ2-5, with unresolved D. The receptor was isolated from a man in his 60s who had been exposed to COVID-19. This CDR3 reads CASRYGPAQETQYF. CDR3 in DNA: TGTGCCAGCAGATACGGGCCAGCCCAAGAGACCCAGTACTTC.